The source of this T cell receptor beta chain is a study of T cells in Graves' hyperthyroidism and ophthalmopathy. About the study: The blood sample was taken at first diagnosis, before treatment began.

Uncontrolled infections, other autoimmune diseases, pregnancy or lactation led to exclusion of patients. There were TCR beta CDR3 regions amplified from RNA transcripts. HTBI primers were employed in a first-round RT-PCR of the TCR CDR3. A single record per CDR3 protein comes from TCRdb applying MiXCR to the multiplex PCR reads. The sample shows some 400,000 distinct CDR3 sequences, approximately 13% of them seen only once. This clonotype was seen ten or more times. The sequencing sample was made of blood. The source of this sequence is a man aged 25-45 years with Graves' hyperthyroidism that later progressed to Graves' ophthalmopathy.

The DNA of the CDR3 is TGCGCCAGCAGCGGATACAGTCTTAACTATGGCTACACCTTC. Encoded protein: CASSGYSLNYGYTF. This chain joins TRBV5-1 and TRBJ1-2; unclear D gene. The CDR3 spans 14 residues. V lost 4 bases, J lost 1 base, and 11 bases lay in between. CDR1 is SGHRS, CDR2 YFSETQ, per germline.